This T cell receptor (beta chain) was found in a study of cytomegalovirus exposure and HLA in healthy donors. Study-wide points: Apart from CMV serostatus, no immune exposure information was available. Altogether, some 170 TCR beta chains were recorded as cytomegalovirus-associated.

V was pared by 3 bases and J by 2 bases, with 20 bases between. There are 17 residues in the CDR3. Germline assignment: CDR1 LNHDA and CDR2 SQIVND (reference sequence). Concerning this clone itself: Its antigen is still unknown.

Both 60 Vbeta primers and 13 Jbeta primers went into the PCR. Sequencing was performed with immunoSEQ multiplex PCR; in TCRdb, only in-frame clones are kept and a portion is missing. This table has about 160,000 clones, around 80% appearing once. The chain recombines TRBV19 with TRBJ2-7; the D gene is possibly TRBD2 (6 bases). Sequenced material: PBMCs. This clonotype originated in a male donor in good health and CMV-seropositive. This CDR3 is CASSIPPTGLTTYEQYF. Written as DNA, the CDR3 is TGTGCCAGTAGTATCCCTCCTACGGGACTGACCACCTACGAGCAGTACTTC.